This is a list of T cell receptor beta chains from one sample in a study of blood T cell repertoires in COVID-19. Clones were read by immunoSEQ multiplex PCR, and TCRdb kept only the in-frame ones, dropping some. The repertoire holds 300,000 to 400,000 clones, with about 83% as singletons. The sample taken for sequencing was peripheral blood. The receptors were sampled from a man under 40 with active or convalescent COVID-19. Each CDR3 is given with its conserved first and last residue.

V,length,CDR3
TRBV5-1,17,CASSLEGLAGVPDTQYF
TRBV4-1,17,CASSRTTGIGRITEAFF
TRBV29-1,15,CSVGSGQGQPGELFF
TRBV29-1,14,CSVQTSGSYNEQFF
TRBV11-3,15,CASSSSGATNEKLFF
TRBV5-1,14,CASSSRQGGEKLFF
TRBV7-8,14,CASSLGRGNTEAFF
TRBV5-1,15,CASSLVQGRNTEAFF
TRBV19,12,CASWGPNQPQHF
TRBV27,14,CASSPLTGPYGYTF
TRBV28,14,CASIPTWTTPEAFF
TRBV30,13,CAWSNREGTEAFF
TRBV23-1,13,CASSLQVGDTQYF
TRBV12-3/TRBV12-4,13,CASSGQGNQPQHF
TRBV19,15,CASSIGRRTDTEAFF
TRBV27,18,CASSRYILAGTNTGELFF
TRBV5-4,13,CASTRQGAYTIYF
TRBV11-1,14,CASTSSGGSYEQYF